This T cell receptor beta chain was sequenced for a study of blood T cell repertoires in COVID-19 (TCRdb year 2020). For the wider study: Samples covering the acute and convalescent phases of COVID-19 were provided by collaborators in the United States, Italy and Spain. The material from the prospective study consisted of cDNA or gDNA derived from T cells, B-cell-depleted T cells, or PBMCs. Subjects who had been exposed to COVID-19, were actively infected with it, or had recovered from it provided the deeply sampled blood TCRbeta repertoires that made up the dataset. The repertoires were released in a freely available public database meant as a resource for research on the immune response to SARS-CoV-2. Samples were obtained from the ongoing ImmuneRACE study (first 160 participants) and from 1,200 or so subjects provided by 6 global collaborators. A de-identified subject ID, COVID-19 status, age in years and sex were almost always included in the sample metadata. Where available, HLA class I and class II types were taken from metadata supplied by the sample provider and were not determined by assay-based typing.

TCRbeta CDR3 regions were amplified from genomic DNA by means of the immunoSEQ Assay, a bias-controlled multiplex PCR. Per the source publication's procedure: The number of nucleated cells in each sample was estimated from the amplification of reference gene primers within the assay. To quantify the absolute abundance of each unique TCRbeta CDR3 rearrangement, sequence reads were collapsed and filtered. For each sample, productive Simpson clonality was calculated by taking the square root of Simpson's diversity index across productive rearrangements. In TCRdb, the immuneACCESS table is reduced to in-frame sequences with V and J assigned. These tables do not hold every clone; where another copy was compared, an unresolved V gene accounts for under half, and the others remain unexplained. Clone size and V and J calls were adopted from that table, with D and trimming inferred from the DNA. For this sample the table gives 410,000 or so clones, of which about 91% were detected only once. Roughly 1.6% of the sample is held by the ten biggest clonotypes.

The CDR3 spans 15 residues, from the cysteine through the phenylalanine. Of the read, only the CDR3 DNA is kept; its 45 bases are in frame from base 1. The V and J ends are trimmed by 0 bases and 0 bases, leaving 6 bases between them. The germline V gene (reference sequence) sets CDR1 to SGHNT and CDR2 to YYREEE. Results the study describes overall, beyond this receptor: The amount of clinical and demographic metadata varied by source and participant and was provided uncurated.

In Seattle, one collaborating source enrolled patients while the infection was active and tracked those patients longitudinally over the course of disease. Each collaborating institution followed its own protocols to collect whole blood in K2EDTA tubes. For TCRbeta analysis, collaborator samples were shipped as frozen whole blood, as isolated PBMCs, or as DNA extracted from either sample type. Concerning this clone: Its antigen is currently not known. Base qualities were left out, and no much larger clone turns up one base away.

The material sequenced was peripheral blood. This TCR came from a middle-aged woman with COVID-19, enrolled during active disease. The receptor chain draws on TRBV5-4 and TRBJ1-4, with no D gene named confidently. CDR3 loop: CASSLGPATNEKLFF. DNA sequence: TGTGCCAGCAGCTTGGGGCCCGCAACTAATGAAAAACTGTTTTTT.